This TCR beta chain stems from a study of Graves' ophthalmopathy and Graves' hyperthyroidism. On the study more broadly: Blood was drawn at initial diagnosis, before any treatment. Study-level findings and limits: Most expanded thyroid clonotypes above 0.001 frequency also appeared in blood.

TCR beta CDR3 regions were amplified from RNA transcripts. The first round was an RT-PCR with HTBI primers, and the second round was a multiplex PCR. TCRdb redid the calling of the multiplex PCR reads with MiXCR, one entry per CDR3 protein. The table has 650,000 to 800,000 distinct CDR3 sequences, 35% to 50% seen once. The junction had 18 bases not matched to a gene; V was cut back by 8 bases and J by 4 bases. The CDR3 runs 18 residues. CDR1 is SNHLY and CDR2 is FYNNEI in the germline V gene. This clonotype has just a few counts. Its target is not known. The sequence derives from an adult man with Graves' ophthalmopathy. The chain is built from TRBV2 and TRBJ1-1, with 11 nucleotides matching TRBD1. The source material was peripheral blood. The CDR3 reads CASPQARTGGAGSTEAFF. CDR3 coding DNA: TGTGCCAGCCCCCAAGCCAGGACAGGGGGCGCGGGGAGCACTGAAGCTTTCTTT.